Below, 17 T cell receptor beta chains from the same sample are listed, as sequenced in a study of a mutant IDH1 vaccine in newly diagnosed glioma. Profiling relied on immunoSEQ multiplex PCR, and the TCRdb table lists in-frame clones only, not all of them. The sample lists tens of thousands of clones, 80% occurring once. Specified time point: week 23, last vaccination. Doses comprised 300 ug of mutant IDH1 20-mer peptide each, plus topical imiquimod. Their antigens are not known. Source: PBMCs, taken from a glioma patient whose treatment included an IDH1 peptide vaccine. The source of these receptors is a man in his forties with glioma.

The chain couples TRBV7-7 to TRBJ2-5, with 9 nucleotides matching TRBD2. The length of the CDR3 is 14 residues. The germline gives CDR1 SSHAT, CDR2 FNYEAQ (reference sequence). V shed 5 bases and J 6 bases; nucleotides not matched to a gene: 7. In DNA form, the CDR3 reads TGTGCCAGCAGCCTTAGCGGGGGTATGCAGACCCAGTACTTC. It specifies CASSLSGGMQTQYF.

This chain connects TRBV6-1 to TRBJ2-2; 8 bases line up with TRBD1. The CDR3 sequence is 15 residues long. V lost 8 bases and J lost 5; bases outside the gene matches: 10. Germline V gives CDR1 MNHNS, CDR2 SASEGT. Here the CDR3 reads CASQTGARETGELFF. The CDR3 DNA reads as TGTGCCAGCCAGACAGGGGCGCGGGAAACCGGGGAGCTGTTTTTT.

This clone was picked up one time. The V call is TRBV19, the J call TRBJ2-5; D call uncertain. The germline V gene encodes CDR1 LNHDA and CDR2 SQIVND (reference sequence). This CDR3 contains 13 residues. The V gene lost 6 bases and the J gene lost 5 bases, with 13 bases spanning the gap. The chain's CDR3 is CASSPRYSETQYF. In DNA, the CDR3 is TGTGCCAGTAGCCCCAGGTACTCGGAGACCCAGTACTTC. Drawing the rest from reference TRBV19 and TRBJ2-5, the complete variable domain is DGGITQSPKYLFRKEGQNVTLSCEQNLNHDAMYWYRQDPGQGLRLIYYSQIVNDFQKGDIAEGYSVSREKKESFPLTVTSAQKNPTAFYLCASSPRYSETQYFGPGTRLLVL.

The CDR3 bases are TGTGCCAGCGGAAACAGGGATAAAGAGACCCAGTACTTC. Its translation is CASGNRDKETQYF. This chain joins TRBV2 and TRBJ2-5; D perhaps matches TRBD1 (6 bases). Trimming shortened V by 8 bases and J by 3 bases, and 13 bases separated the two germline ends. This CDR3 spans 13 amino acids. Germline assignment: CDR1 SNHLY and CDR2 FYNNEI.

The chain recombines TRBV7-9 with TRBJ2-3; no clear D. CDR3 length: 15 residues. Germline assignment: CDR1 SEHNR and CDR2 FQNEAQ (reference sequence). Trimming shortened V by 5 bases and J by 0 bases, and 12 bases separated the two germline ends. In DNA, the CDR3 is TGTGCCAGCAGCATCATTTTAGGGAGCACAGATACGCAGTATTTT. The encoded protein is CASSIILGSTDTQYF.

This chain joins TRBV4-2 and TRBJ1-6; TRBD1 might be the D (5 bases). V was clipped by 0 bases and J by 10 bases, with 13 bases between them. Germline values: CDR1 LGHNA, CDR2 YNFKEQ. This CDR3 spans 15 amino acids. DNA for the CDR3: TGTGCCAGCAGCCAAGATCGGCAGGGCTGGTCACCCCTCCACTTT. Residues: CASSQDRQGWSPLHF.

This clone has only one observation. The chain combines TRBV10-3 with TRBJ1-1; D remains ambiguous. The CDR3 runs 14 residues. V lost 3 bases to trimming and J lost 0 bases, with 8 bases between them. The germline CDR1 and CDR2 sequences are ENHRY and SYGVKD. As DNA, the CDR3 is TGTGCCATCAGTGAACGGGAAATGAACACTGAAGCTTTCTTT. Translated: CAISEREMNTEAFF.

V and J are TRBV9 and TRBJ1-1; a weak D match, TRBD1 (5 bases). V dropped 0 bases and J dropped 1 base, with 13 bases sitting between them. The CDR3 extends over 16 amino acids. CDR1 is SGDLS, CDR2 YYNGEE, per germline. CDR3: CASSVGGYGGNTEAFF. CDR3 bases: TGTGCCAGCAGCGTAGGGGGATATGGGGGGAACACTGAAGCTTTCTTT.

The CDR3 loop is CASSMGGRYGYTF. In nucleotides, the CDR3 is TGTGCCAGTAGTATGGGGGGGCGTTATGGCTACACCTTC. This chain uses TRBV19 with TRBJ1-2; D perhaps matches TRBD1 (6 bases). The CDR3 has 13 residues. CDR1 is LNHDA and CDR2 is SQIVND in the germline V gene (reference sequence). V lost 3 bases to trimming and J lost 5 bases, with 10 bases between them.

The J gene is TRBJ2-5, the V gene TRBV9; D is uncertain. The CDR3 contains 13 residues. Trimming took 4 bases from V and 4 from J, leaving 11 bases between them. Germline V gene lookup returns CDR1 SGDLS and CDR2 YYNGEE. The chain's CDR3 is CASSSPTGETQYF. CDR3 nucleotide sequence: TGTGCCAGCAGCTCCCCTACCGGAGAGACCCAGTACTTC.

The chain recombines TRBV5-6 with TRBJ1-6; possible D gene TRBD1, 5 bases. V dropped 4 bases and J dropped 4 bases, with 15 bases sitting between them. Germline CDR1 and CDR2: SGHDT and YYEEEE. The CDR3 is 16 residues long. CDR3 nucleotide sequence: TGTGCCAGCAGCCTGAATGGGGCAGGATATAATTCACCCCTCCACTTT. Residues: CASSLNGAGYNSPLHF. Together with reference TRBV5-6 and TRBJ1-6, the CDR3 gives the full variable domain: DAGVTQSPTHLIKTRGQQVTLRCSPKSGHDTVSWYQQALGQGPQFIFQYYEEEERQRGNFPDRFSGHQFPNYSSELNVNALLLGDSALYLCASSLNGAGYNSPLHFGNGTRLTVT.

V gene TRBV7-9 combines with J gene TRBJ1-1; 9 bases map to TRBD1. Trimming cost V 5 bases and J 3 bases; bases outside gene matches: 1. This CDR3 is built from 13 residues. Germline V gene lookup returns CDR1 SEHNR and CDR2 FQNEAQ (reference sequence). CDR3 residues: CASSGQGHTEAFF. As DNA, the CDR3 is TGTGCCAGCAGCGGACAGGGGCACACTGAAGCTTTCTTT.

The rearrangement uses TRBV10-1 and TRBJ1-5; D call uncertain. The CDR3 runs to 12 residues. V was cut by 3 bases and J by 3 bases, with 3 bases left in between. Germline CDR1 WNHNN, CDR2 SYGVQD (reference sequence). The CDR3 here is CASSDNNQPQHF. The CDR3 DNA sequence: TGCGCCAGCAGTGACAACAATCAGCCCCAGCATTTT.

The CDR3 protein is CASSTGGLTEAFF. The CDR3 coding sequence is TGTGCCAGCAGCACCGGGGGGCTCACTGAAGCTTTCTTT. V is TRBV9 and J is TRBJ1-1; possibly TRBD1 for D (6 bases). The V end was cut by 4 bases, the J end by 4 bases, with 11 bases between. This CDR3 spans 13 amino acids. Looked up from germline, CDR1 is SGDLS and CDR2 is YYNGEE.

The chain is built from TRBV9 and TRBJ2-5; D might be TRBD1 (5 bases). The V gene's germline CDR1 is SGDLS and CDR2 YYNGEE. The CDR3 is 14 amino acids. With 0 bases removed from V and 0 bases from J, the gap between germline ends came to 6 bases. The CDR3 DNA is TGTGCCAGCAGCGTAGGACAGCACCAAGAGACCCAGTACTTC. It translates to CASSVGQHQETQYF.

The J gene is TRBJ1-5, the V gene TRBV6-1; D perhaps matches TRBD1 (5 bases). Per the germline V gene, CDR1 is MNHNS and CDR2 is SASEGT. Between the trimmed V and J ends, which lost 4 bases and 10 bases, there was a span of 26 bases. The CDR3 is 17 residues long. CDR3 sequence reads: CASSGLGDGVGGRPQHF. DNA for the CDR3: TGTGCCAGCAGTGGGCTAGGGGACGGGGTGGGCGGAAGACCCCAGCATTTT.

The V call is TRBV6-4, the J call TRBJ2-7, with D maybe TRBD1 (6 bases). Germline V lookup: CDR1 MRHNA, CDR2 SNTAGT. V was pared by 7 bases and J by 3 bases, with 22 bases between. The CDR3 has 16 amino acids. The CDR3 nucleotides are TGTGCCAGCACCACTCTCGCCAGGGGAAAAATCTACGAGCAGTACTTC. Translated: CASTTLARGKIYEQYF.